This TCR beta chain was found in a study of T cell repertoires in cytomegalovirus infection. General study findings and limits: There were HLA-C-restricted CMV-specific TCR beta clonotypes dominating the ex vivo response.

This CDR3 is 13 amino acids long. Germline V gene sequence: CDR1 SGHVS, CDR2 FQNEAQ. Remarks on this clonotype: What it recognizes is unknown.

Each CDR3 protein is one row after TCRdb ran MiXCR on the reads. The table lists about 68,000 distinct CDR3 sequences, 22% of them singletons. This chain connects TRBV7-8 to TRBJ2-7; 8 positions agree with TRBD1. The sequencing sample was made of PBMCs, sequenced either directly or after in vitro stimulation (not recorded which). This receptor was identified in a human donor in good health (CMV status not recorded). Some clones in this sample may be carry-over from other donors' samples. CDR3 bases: TGTGCCAGCAGCTTAGCGGGTGGACAGGGAAAATATGTC. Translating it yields CASSLAGGQGKYV.